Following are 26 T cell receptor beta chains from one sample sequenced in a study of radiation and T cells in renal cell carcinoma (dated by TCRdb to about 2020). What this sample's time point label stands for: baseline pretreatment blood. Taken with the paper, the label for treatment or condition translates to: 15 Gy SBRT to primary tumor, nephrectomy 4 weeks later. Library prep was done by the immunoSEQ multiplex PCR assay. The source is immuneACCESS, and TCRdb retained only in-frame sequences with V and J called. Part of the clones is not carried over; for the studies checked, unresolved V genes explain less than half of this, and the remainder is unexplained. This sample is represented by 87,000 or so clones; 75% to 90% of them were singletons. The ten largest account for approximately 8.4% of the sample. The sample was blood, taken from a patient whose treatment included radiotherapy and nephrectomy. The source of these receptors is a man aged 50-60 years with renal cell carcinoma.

In DNA form, the CDR3 reads TGTGCCAGCAGCAATAGACCTAGCACAGATACGCAGTATTTT. It translates to CASSNRPSTDTQYF. The rearrangement uses TRBV5-6 and TRBJ2-3; no firm D call. In germline, CDR1 is SGHDT, CDR2 YYEEEE. V shed 4 bases and J shed 0 bases, with 9 bases lying between them. The CDR3 totals 14 residues.

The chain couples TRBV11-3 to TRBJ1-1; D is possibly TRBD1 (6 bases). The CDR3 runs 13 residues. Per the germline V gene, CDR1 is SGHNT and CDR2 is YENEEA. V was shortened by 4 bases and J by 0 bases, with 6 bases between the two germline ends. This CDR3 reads CASSWTVNTEAFF. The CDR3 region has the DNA TGTGCCAGCAGCTGGACAGTGAACACTGAAGCTTTCTTT.

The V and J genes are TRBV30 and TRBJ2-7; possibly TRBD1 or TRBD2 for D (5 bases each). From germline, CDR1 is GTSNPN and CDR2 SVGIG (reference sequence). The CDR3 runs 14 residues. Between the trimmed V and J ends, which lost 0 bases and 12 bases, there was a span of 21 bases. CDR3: CAWSVQAGSNERYF. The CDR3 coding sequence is TGTGCCTGGAGTGTTCAGGCAGGGAGTAATGAACGGTACTTC.

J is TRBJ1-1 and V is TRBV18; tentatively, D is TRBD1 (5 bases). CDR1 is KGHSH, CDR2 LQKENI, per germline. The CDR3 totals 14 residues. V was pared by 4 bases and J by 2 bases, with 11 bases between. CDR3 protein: CASSRQQDNTEAFF. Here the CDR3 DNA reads TGTGCCAGCTCACGGCAACAGGATAACACTGAAGCTTTCTTT. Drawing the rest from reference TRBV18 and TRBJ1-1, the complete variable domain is NAGVMQNPRHLVRRRGQEARLRCSPMKGHSHVYWYRQLPEEGLKFMVYLQKENIIDESGMPKERFSAEFPKEGPSILRIQQVVRGDSAAYFCASSRQQDNTEAFFGQGTRLTVV.

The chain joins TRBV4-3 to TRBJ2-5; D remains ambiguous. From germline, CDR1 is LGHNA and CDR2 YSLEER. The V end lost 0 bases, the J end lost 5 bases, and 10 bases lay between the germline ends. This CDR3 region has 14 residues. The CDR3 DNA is TGCGCCAGCAGCCAAGATTTCGATACTGAGACCCAGTACTTC. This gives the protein CASSQDFDTETQYF.

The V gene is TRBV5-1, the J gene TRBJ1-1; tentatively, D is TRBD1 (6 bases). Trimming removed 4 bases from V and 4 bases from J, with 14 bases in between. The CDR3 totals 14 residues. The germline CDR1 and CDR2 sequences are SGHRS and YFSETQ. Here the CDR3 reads CASSRTYRATEAFF. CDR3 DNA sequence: TGCGCCAGCAGCCGAACATACAGGGCCACTGAAGCTTTCTTT.

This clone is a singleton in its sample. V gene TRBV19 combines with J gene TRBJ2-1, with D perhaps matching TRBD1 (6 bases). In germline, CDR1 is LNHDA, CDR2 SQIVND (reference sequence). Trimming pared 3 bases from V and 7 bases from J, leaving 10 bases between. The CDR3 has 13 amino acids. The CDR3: CASSMGHPNEQFF. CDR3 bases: TGTGCCAGTAGTATGGGACACCCGAATGAGCAGTTCTTC.

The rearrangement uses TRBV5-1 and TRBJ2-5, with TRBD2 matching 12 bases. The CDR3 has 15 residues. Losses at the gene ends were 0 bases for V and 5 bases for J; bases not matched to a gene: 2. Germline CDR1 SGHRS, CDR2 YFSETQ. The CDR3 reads CASSLGLAGVETQYF. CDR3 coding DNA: TGCGCCAGCAGCTTGGGACTAGCGGGGGTGGAGACCCAGTACTTC.

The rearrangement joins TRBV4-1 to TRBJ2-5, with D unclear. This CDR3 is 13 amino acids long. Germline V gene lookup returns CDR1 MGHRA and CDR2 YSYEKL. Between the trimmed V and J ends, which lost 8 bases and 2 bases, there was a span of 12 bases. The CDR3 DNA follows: TGCGCCAGCGGCCGAACGGAGCAAGAGACCCAGTACTTC. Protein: CASGRTEQETQYF.

The CDR3 sequence is CASSSPSRLAGYEQYF. CDR3 DNA sequence: TGTGCCAGCAGCTCACCCTCCCGACTAGCGGGCTACGAGCAGTACTTC. V is TRBV11-2 and J is TRBJ2-7; 10 nucleotides match TRBD2. Trimming removed 4 bases from V and 3 bases from J; junction bases left unmatched: 9. This CDR3 spans 16 amino acids. Germline assignment: CDR1 SGHAT and CDR2 FQNNGV.

CDR3 nucleotides: TGTGCCAGCAGCGCCGGGACAGGGTCCAATGAGCAGTTCTTC. Translating gives CASSAGTGSNEQFF. The chain carries TRBV9 and TRBJ2-1, with 9 bases aligning to TRBD1. V dropped 3 bases and J dropped 6; count of bases not matched to a gene: 4. In germline, CDR1 is SGDLS, CDR2 YYNGEE. The CDR3 extends over 14 amino acids.

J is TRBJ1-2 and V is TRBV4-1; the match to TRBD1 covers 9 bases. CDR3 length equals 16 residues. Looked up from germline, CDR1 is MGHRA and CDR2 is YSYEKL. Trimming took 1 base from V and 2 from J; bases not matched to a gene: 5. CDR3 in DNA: TGCGCCAGCAGCCAAGCAGAACAGGGGGCAAACTATGGCTACACCTTC. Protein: CASSQAEQGANYGYTF.

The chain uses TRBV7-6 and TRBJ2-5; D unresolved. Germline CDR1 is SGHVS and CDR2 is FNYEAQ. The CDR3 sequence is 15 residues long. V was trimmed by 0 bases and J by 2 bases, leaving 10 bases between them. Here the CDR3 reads CASSLAPDGQETQYF. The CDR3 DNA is TGTGCCAGCAGCTTAGCGCCAGATGGTCAAGAGACCCAGTACTTC.

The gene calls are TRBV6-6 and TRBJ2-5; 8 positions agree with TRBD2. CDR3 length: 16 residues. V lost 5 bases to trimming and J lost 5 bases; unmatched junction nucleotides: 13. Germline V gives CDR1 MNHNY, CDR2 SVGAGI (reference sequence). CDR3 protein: CASSTPSRGGRETQYF. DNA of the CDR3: TGTGCCAGCAGTACCCCTTCTCGGGGGGGCCGGGAGACCCAGTACTTC.

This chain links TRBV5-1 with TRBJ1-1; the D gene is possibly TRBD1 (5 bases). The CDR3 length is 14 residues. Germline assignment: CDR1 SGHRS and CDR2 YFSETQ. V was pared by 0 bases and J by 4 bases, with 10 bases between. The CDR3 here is CASSLDGGLTEAFF. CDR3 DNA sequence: TGCGCCAGCAGCTTGGATGGGGGACTCACTGAAGCTTTCTTT.

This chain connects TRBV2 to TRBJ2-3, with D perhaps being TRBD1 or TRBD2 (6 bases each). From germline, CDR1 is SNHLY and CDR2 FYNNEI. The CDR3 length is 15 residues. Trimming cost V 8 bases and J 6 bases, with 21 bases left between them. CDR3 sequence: CASGSGAPSVDTQYF. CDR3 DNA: TGTGCCAGCGGGTCGGGGGCGCCATCGGTGGATACGCAGTATTTT.

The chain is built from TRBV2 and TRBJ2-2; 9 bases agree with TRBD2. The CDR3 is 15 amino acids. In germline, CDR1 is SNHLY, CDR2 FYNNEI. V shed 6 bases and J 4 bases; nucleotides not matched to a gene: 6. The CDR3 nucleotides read TGTGCCAGCAGGGAGCGGGAGGTCGGCACCGGGGAGCTGTTTTTT. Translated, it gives CASREREVGTGELFF.

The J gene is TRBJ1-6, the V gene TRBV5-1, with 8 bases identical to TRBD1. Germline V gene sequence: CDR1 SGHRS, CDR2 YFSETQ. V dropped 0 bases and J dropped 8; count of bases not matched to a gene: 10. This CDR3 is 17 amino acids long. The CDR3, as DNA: TGCGCCAGCAGCTTGGAAGGGGGGACAGGAGATTATTCACCCCTCCACTTT. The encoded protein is CASSLEGGTGDYSPLHF.

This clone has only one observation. Here the CDR3 reads CASSPLQGRRVNYGYTF. For the CDR3, the DNA is TGTGCCAGCAGCCCCCTTCAGGGACGGAGGGTTAACTATGGCTACACCTTC. The chain carries TRBV11-3 and TRBJ1-2; perhaps TRBD1 as D (5 bases). The CDR3 contains 17 residues. From germline, CDR1 is SGHNT and CDR2 YENEEA. Deletions cut 5 bases from V and 1 base from J, with 20 bases between.

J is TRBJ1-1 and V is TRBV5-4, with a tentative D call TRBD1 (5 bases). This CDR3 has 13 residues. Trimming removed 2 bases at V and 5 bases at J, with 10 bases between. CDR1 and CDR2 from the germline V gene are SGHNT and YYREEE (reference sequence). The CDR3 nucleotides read TGTGCCAGCAGCTTCGGGGGAAATACTGAAGCTTTCTTT. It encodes CASSFGGNTEAFF.

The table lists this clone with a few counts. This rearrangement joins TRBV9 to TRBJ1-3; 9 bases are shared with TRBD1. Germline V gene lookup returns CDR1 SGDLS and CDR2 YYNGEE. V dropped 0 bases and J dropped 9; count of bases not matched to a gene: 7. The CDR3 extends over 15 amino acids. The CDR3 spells CASSVAGTGIGTIYF. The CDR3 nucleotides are TGTGCCAGCAGCGTAGCCGGGACAGGGATCGGCACCATATATTTT.

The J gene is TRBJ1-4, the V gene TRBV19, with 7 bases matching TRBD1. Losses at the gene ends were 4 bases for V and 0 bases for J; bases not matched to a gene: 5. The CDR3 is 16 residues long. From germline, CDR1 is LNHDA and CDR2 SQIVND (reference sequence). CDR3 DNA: TGTGCCAGTAGTACGACCGGGACAGCAACTAATGAAAAACTGTTTTTT. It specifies CASSTTGTATNEKLFF.

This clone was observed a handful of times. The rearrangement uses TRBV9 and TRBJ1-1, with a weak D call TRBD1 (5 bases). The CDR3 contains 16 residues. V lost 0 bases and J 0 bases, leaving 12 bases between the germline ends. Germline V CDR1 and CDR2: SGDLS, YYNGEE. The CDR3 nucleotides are TGTGCCAGCAGCGTAGGACTAAACAGGATGAACACTGAAGCTTTCTTT. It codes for CASSVGLNRMNTEAFF.

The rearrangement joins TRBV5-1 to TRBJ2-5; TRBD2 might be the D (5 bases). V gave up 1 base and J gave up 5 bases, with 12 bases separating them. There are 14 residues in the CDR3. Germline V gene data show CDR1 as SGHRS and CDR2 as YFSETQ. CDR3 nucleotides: TGCGCCAGCAGCTTGTTGGCAGGCGGGGAGACCCAGTACTTC. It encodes CASSLLAGGETQYF.

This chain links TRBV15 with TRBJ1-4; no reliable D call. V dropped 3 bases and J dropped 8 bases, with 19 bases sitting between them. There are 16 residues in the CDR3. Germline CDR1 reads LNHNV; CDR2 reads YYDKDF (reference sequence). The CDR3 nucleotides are TGTGCCACCAGCAGGGGAAGTTTAGCTTTAGGAGAAAAACTGTTTTTT. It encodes CATSRGSLALGEKLFF. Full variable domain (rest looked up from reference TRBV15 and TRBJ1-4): DAMVIQNPRYQVTQFGKPVTLSCSQTLNHNVMYWYQQKSSQAPKLLFHYYDKDFNNEADTPDNFQSRRPNTSFCFLDIRSPGLGDTAMYLCATSRGSLALGEKLFFGSGTQLSVL.

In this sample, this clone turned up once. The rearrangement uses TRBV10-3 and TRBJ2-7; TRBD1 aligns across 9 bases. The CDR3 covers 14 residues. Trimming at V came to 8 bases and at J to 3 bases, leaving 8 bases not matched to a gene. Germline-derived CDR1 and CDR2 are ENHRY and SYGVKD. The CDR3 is CAIRRQGDLYEQYF. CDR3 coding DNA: TGTGCCATCCGTCGACAGGGGGACCTCTACGAGCAGTACTTC.